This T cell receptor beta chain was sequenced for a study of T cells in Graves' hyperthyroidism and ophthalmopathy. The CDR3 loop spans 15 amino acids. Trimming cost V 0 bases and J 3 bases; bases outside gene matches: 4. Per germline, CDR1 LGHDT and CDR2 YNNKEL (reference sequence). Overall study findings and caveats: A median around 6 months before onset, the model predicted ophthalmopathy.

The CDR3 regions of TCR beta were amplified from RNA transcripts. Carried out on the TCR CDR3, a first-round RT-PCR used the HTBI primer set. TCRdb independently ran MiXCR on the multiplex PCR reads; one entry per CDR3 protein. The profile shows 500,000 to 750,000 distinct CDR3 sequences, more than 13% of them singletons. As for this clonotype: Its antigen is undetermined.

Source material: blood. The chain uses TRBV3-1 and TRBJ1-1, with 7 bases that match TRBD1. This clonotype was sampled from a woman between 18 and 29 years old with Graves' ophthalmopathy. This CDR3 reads CASSQDWDSHTEAFF. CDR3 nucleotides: TGTGCCAGCAGCCAAGATTGGGACAGCCACACTGAAGCTTTCTTT.